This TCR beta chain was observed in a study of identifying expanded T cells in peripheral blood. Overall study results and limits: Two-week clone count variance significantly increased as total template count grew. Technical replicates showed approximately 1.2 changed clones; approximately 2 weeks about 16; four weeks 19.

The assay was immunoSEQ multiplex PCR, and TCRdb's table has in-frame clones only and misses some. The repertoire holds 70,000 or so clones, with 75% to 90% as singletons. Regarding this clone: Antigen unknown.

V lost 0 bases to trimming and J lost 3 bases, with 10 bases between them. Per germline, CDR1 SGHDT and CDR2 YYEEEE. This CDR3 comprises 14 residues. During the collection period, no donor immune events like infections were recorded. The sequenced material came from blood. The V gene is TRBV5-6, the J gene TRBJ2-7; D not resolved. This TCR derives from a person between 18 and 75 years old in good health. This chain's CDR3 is CASSLGPGSYEQYF. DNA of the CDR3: TGTGCCAGCAGCTTGGGTCCAGGAAGCTACGAGCAGTACTTC.